These T cell receptor beta chains were read from a single sample in a study of shared clonotypes between healthy human individuals. Here immunoSEQ multiplex PCR was the method, and the copy in TCRdb shows in-frame clones only, minus some. The repertoire holds 2.5 million or so clones, with roughly nine tenths as singletons. The sequencing input was naive CD4+ T cells sorted from blood. These receptors originate from a man younger than 35 in good health. The CDR3 runs from the conserved cysteine through the conserved F or W. Each record gives: J gene, V gene, D gene, clone size, CDR3 DNA, CDR3 protein. D genes are given only for firm matches. The size entry is marked missing in some rows and otherwise reads once, few, many or a size class.

J gene: TRBJ2-7
V gene: TRBV2
D gene: -
clone size: -
CDR3 DNA: TGTGCCAGCAACGGGCCGTCCTACGAGCAGTACTTC
CDR3 protein: CASNGPSYEQYF

J gene: TRBJ2-7
V gene: TRBV28
D gene: TRBD2
clone size: once
CDR3 DNA: TGTGCCAGCAGTTTGCCCAACCCTAGCGGGAGAATCAACGAGCAGTACTTC
CDR3 protein: CASSLPNPSGRINEQYF

J gene: TRBJ2-1
V gene: TRBV7-8
D gene: -
clone size: -
CDR3 DNA: TGTGCCAGCAGCTTCGATCCGGGACAAACCGGTCGAAGCTCCTACAATGAGCAGTTCTTC
CDR3 protein: CASSFDPGQTGRSSYNEQFF

J gene: TRBJ2-7
V gene: TRBV7-2
D gene: TRBD1
clone size: -
CDR3 DNA: TGTGCCAGCAGCTACGGGACAGGGGGCTCCTACGAGCAGTACTTC
CDR3 protein: CASSYGTGGSYEQYF

J gene: TRBJ1-3
V gene: TRBV4-1
D gene: -
clone size: -
CDR3 DNA: TGCGCCAGCAGCCGGTTGGGACCGACAACTGGAAACACCATATATTTT
CDR3 protein: CASSRLGPTTGNTIYF

J gene: TRBJ1-3
V gene: TRBV6-1
D gene: TRBD1
clone size: -
CDR3 DNA: TGTGCCAGCAGAGGACAGGAATACTCTGGAAACACCATATATTTT
CDR3 protein: CASRGQEYSGNTIYF

J gene: TRBJ1-2
V gene: TRBV11-2
D gene: -
clone size: once
CDR3 DNA: TGTGCCAGCAGCTTCGGGGCAAAGGGGTATGGCTACACCTTC
CDR3 protein: CASSFGAKGYGYTF

J gene: TRBJ1-4
V gene: TRBV6-5
D gene: TRBD1
clone size: -
CDR3 DNA: TGTGCCAGCAGTAACGGACAGGGCTCTTTTGGAAAACTGTTTTTT
CDR3 protein: CASSNGQGSFGKLFF

J gene: TRBJ1-2
V gene: TRBV18
D gene: -
clone size: -
CDR3 DNA: TGTGCCAGCTCACCACCGTCCGGACAGTTTCAGGGCTACACCTTC
CDR3 protein: CASSPPSGQFQGYTF

J gene: TRBJ1-6
V gene: TRBV14
D gene: TRBD1
clone size: -
CDR3 DNA: TGTGCCAGCAGCCTCCCCGGACAGGGGGCTTCACCCCTCCACTTT
CDR3 protein: CASSLPGQGASPLHF

J gene: TRBJ2-7
V gene: TRBV11-2
D gene: TRBD1
clone size: once
CDR3 DNA: TGTGCCAGCAGCCGGGACAGTCAAACCTACGAGCAGTACTTC
CDR3 protein: CASSRDSQTYEQYF

J gene: TRBJ1-2
V gene: TRBV6-1
D gene: -
clone size: -
CDR3 DNA: TGTGCCAGCGGTTTCTCTGTTAACTATGGCTACACCTTC
CDR3 protein: CASGFSVNYGYTF

J gene: TRBJ1-2
V gene: TRBV28
D gene: -
clone size: -
CDR3 DNA: TGTGCCAGCAGTCCCCCGGGAGGGGCTGACTATGGCTACACCTTC
CDR3 protein: CASSPPGGADYGYTF

J gene: TRBJ2-6
V gene: TRBV4-2
D gene: -
clone size: -
CDR3 DNA: TGTGCCAGCAGCCAAGATCGTTGGGACCCTCCCTCTCCTGGGGCCAACGTCCTGACTTTC
CDR3 protein: CASSQDRWDPPSPGANVLTF

J gene: TRBJ1-1
V gene: TRBV7-9
D gene: -
clone size: -
CDR3 DNA: TGTGCCAGCAGCTTCGCCGGACAGATACCTGAAGCTTTCTTT
CDR3 protein: CASSFAGQIPEAFF

J gene: TRBJ1-6
V gene: TRBV7-2
D gene: -
clone size: few
CDR3 DNA: TGTGCCAGCAGCCCGGTGAGCTCCTATAATTCACCCCTCCACTTT
CDR3 protein: CASSPVSSYNSPLHF

J gene: TRBJ2-5
V gene: TRBV7-9
D gene: TRBD2
clone size: -
CDR3 DNA: TGTGCCAGCAGCGGACCCCGTACTCGCCCGGGAGGGCCCCAAGAGACCCAGTACTTC
CDR3 protein: CASSGPRTRPGGPQETQYF

J gene: TRBJ2-1
V gene: TRBV10-1
D gene: -
clone size: -
CDR3 DNA: TGCGCCAGCAGCCCAGGTTGGTGGGAGATGGACGATGAGCAGTTCTTC
CDR3 protein: CASSPGWWEMDDEQFF

J gene: TRBJ1-3
V gene: TRBV9
D gene: -
clone size: -
CDR3 DNA: TGTGCCAGCAGCCGGGAGACCTCTGGAAACACCATATATTTT
CDR3 protein: CASSRETSGNTIYF

J gene: TRBJ1-2
V gene: TRBV9
D gene: -
clone size: -
CDR3 DNA: TGTGCCAGCAGCGTAGGCCCAGATGTGAATGGCTACACCTTC
CDR3 protein: CASSVGPDVNGYTF

J gene: TRBJ2-3
V gene: TRBV7-9
D gene: TRBD2
clone size: -
CDR3 DNA: TGTGCCAGCAGCGAAGTCCGGGAGGGCCCAGATACGCAGTATTTT
CDR3 protein: CASSEVREGPDTQYF

J gene: TRBJ1-2
V gene: TRBV5-1
D gene: TRBD1
clone size: -
CDR3 DNA: TGCGCCAGCAGCTTGGACAGGGGGCAGGATGGCTACACCTTC
CDR3 protein: CASSLDRGQDGYTF

J gene: TRBJ2-2
V gene: TRBV9
D gene: -
clone size: -
CDR3 DNA: TGTGCCAGCAGCGTAGGTCCCGTCACCGGGGAGCTGTTTTTT
CDR3 protein: CASSVGPVTGELFF

J gene: TRBJ1-1
V gene: TRBV5-1
D gene: TRBD1
clone size: -
CDR3 DNA: TGCGCCAGCAGCCCAGACAGGGGGCAGGGCACTGAAGCTTTCTTT
CDR3 protein: CASSPDRGQGTEAFF

J gene: TRBJ1-5
V gene: TRBV19
D gene: TRBD1
clone size: -
CDR3 DNA: TGTGCCAGTTCAGGGGGGGGCAATCAGCCCCAGCATTTT
CDR3 protein: CASSGGGNQPQHF

J gene: TRBJ2-7
V gene: TRBV6-1
D gene: -
clone size: -
CDR3 DNA: TGTGCCAGCAGGACGGGGGGCGGATACGAGCAGTACTTC
CDR3 protein: CASRTGGGYEQYF

J gene: TRBJ1-1
V gene: TRBV5-1
D gene: -
clone size: -
CDR3 DNA: TGCGCCAGCAGCTTGGAACGGTACTACACTGAAGCTTTCTTT
CDR3 protein: CASSLERYYTEAFF

J gene: TRBJ1-6
V gene: TRBV9
D gene: TRBD1
clone size: -
CDR3 DNA: TGTGCCAGCAGCGTAGAGCCTGGGACAGCGAGCTCCTATAATTCACCCCTCCACTTT
CDR3 protein: CASSVEPGTASSYNSPLHF

J gene: TRBJ1-1
V gene: TRBV7-8
D gene: -
clone size: -
CDR3 DNA: TGTGCCAGCAGCAGAGAGCGGGGGGGGTCCACTGAAGCTTTCTTT
CDR3 protein: CASSRERGGSTEAFF

J gene: TRBJ1-2
V gene: TRBV6-5
D gene: TRBD1
clone size: -
CDR3 DNA: TGTGCCAGCAGTTACTCGGGACAGAACAACTATGGCTACACCTTC
CDR3 protein: CASSYSGQNNYGYTF

J gene: TRBJ1-5
V gene: TRBV6-1
D gene: TRBD1
clone size: -
CDR3 DNA: TGTGCCAGCAACCTTCGACAGGGCGGCAATCAGCCCCAGCATTTT
CDR3 protein: CASNLRQGGNQPQHF

J gene: TRBJ1-6
V gene: TRBV18
D gene: -
clone size: -
CDR3 DNA: TGTGCCAGCTCACCAGGGGGCTCCTATAATTCACCCCTCCACTTT
CDR3 protein: CASSPGGSYNSPLHF

J gene: TRBJ2-7
V gene: TRBV28
D gene: -
clone size: -
CDR3 DNA: TGTGCCAGCAGTCGGGGTGGGATAGCCTACGAGCAGTACTTC
CDR3 protein: CASSRGGIAYEQYF

J gene: TRBJ1-4
V gene: TRBV19
D gene: -
clone size: -
CDR3 DNA: TGTGCCAGTAAGGGGGTTCGGTCTAATGAAAAACTGTTTTTT
CDR3 protein: CASKGVRSNEKLFF

J gene: TRBJ2-2
V gene: TRBV10-3
D gene: -
clone size: once
CDR3 DNA: TGTGCCATCAGTGGGGCCGGACAAATGAACACCGGGGAGCTGTTTTTT
CDR3 protein: CAISGAGQMNTGELFF

J gene: TRBJ2-6
V gene: TRBV10-3
D gene: -
clone size: -
CDR3 DNA: TGTGCCATCACCCGGGACAAACTAGACTCTGGGGCCAACGTCCTGACTTTC
CDR3 protein: CAITRDKLDSGANVLTF

J gene: TRBJ1-3
V gene: TRBV15
D gene: -
clone size: -
CDR3 DNA: TGTGCCACCAGCAGGAAACGGAACAGATCTTCTGGAAACACCATATATTTT
CDR3 protein: CATSRKRNRSSGNTIYF

J gene: TRBJ2-7
V gene: TRBV7-9
D gene: -
clone size: once
CDR3 DNA: TGTGCCAGCAGCCCCTGGATTGGCCCCTACGAGCAGTACTTC
CDR3 protein: CASSPWIGPYEQYF

J gene: TRBJ2-3
V gene: TRBV18
D gene: TRBD2
clone size: -
CDR3 DNA: TGTGCCAGCTCACCCCAGCGGGGCCCCACAGATACGCAGTATTTT
CDR3 protein: CASSPQRGPTDTQYF

J gene: TRBJ2-1
V gene: TRBV4-1
D gene: TRBD2
clone size: -
CDR3 DNA: TGCGCCAGCAGCCGTACTAGCGGGGGGGCGACGGAGCAGTTCTTC
CDR3 protein: CASSRTSGGATEQFF

J gene: TRBJ2-7
V gene: TRBV29-1
D gene: -
clone size: -
CDR3 DNA: TGCAGCGTTGGACACTTCAACTACGAGCAGTACTTC
CDR3 protein: CSVGHFNYEQYF

J gene: TRBJ2-7
V gene: TRBV4-3
D gene: -
clone size: -
CDR3 DNA: TGCGCCAGCAGCCAAGATATCTCCGCAGGGCTAAGCTCCTACGAGCAGTACTTC
CDR3 protein: CASSQDISAGLSSYEQYF

J gene: TRBJ1-1
V gene: TRBV21-1
D gene: -
clone size: once
CDR3 DNA: TGTGCCAGCAGCGAAACAGGCGATATGAACACTGAAGCTTTCTTT
CDR3 protein: CASSETGDMNTEAFF

J gene: TRBJ2-7
V gene: TRBV5-5
D gene: -
clone size: -
CDR3 DNA: TGTGCCAGCAGCCGCGGGGACCTAATCTACGAGCAGTACTTC
CDR3 protein: CASSRGDLIYEQYF